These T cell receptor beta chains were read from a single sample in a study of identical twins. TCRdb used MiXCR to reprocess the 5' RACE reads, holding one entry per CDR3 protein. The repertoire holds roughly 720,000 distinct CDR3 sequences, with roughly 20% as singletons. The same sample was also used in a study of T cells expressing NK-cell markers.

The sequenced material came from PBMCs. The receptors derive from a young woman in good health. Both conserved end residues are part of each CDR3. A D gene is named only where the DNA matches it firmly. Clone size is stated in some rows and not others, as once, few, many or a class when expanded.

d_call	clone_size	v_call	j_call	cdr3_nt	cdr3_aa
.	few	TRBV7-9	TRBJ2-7	TGTGCCAGCAGCTTAAGACGACATACAGGCTCCTACGAGCAGTACTTC	CASSLRRHTGSYEQYF
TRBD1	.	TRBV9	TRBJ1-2	TGTGCCAGCAGCGCCAGACAGGGGCTCAACTATGGCTACACCTTC	CASSARQGLNYGYTF
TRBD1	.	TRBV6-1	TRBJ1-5	TGTGCCAGCAGCTCCAGACAGGGAGGGGATCAGCCCCAGCATTTT	CASSSRQGGDQPQHF
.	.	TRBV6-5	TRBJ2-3	TGTGCCAGCAGTTACCAGGGTAGCACAGATACGCAGTATTTT	CASSYQGSTDTQYF
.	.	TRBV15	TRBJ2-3	TGTGCCACCAGCAGAGATTTCCCAGGGGAGGCAGATACGCAGTATTTT	CATSRDFPGEADTQYF
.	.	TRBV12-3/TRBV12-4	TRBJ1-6	TGTGCCAGCAGTTTTGGTCTCATACGTTCACCCCTCCACTTT	CASSFGLIRSPLHF
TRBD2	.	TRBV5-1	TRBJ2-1	TGCGCCAGCAGCTTGATCCGGGGGGGCAGGGATGAGCAGTTCTTC	CASSLIRGGRDEQFF
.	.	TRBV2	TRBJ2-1	TGTGCCAGCAGTGAAGCATCGAGAGGTTTTAGCAGGCACAATGAGCAGTTCTTC	CASSEASRGFSRHNEQFF
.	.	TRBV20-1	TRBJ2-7	TGCAGTGCTAGAAGGGGCCAAAGCTCCTACGAGCAGTACTTC	CSARRGQSSYEQYF
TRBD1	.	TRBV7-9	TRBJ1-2	TGTGCCAGCAGCTTAGGGACAGGGATCCATGGCTACACCTTC	CASSLGTGIHGYTF
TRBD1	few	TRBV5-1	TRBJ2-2	TGCGCCAGCAGCATAGGGACAGGAAACACCGGGGAGCTGTTTTTT	CASSIGTGNTGELFF
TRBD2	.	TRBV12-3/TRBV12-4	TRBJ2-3	TGTGCCAGCAGTCCCGCTAGCGGGAGGGCTCGTACTAGCACAGATACGCAGTATTTT	CASSPASGRARTSTDTQYF
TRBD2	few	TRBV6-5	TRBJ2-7	TGTGCCAGCAGTTCCGGGACTAGCGGTACCTACGAGCAGTACTTC	CASSSGTSGTYEQYF
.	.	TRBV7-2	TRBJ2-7	TGTGCCAGCAGCCACGGACTGGCCAGCTACCGGGAGTACTTC	CASSHGLASYREYF
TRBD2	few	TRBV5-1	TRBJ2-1	TGCGCCAGCAGCTTCTGGACTAGCGGGGATTATGAGCAGTTCTTC	CASSFWTSGDYEQFF
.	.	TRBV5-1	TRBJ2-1	TGCGCCAGCAGCTTGGAGGAGCCTTCCTACAATGAGCAGTTCTTC	CASSLEEPSYNEQFF
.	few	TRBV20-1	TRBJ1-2	TGCAGTGCTAGAGATAACACAGGCACTAACTATGGCTACACCTTC	CSARDNTGTNYGYTF
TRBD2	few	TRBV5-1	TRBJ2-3	TGCGCCAGCAGCTGGGGGGGACCAGGCCCAGATACGCAGTATTTT	CASSWGGPGPDTQYF
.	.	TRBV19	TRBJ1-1	TGTGCCAGTAGTATGGGCAGGCGGTACACTGAAGCTTTCTTT	CASSMGRRYTEAFF
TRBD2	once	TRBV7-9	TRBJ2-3	TGTGCCAGCAGCTTAGGGCCAGCGGGGGGAACCACAGATACGCAGTATTTT	CASSLGPAGGTTDTQYF
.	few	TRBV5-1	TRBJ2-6	TGCGCCAGCAGCTGGGAATCCGGGGACTCACGAAGCTCTGGGGCCAACGTCCTGACTTTC	CASSWESGDSRSSGANVLTF
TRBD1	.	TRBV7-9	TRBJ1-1	TGTGCCAGCAGCAAGGTGACAGGGAGGAACACTGAAGCTTTCTTT	CASSKVTGRNTEAFF
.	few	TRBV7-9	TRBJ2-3	TGTGCCAGCAGCCAAAGACATACCACAGATACGCAGTATTTT	CASSQRHTTDTQYF
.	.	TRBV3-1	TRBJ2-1	TGTGCCAGCAGCCAAGGAAGGGGCGGTTACAATGAGCAGTTCTTC	CASSQGRGGYNEQFF
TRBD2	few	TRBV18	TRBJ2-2	TGTGCCAGCGGCCTAGCGGTGAACACCGGGGAGCTGTTTTTT	CASGLAVNTGELFF
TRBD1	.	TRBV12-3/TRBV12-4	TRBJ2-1	TGTGCCAGCAGTCCCCAGCGGACAGGTTCGGCGTTCTTC	CASSPQRTGSAFF
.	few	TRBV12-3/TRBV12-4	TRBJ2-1	TGTGCCAGCAGTTTTTTACGGACGGGTAATGAGCAGTTCTTC	CASSFLRTGNEQFF
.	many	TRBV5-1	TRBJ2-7	TGCGCCAGCAGCTTGAAGGAGGGGGCCCCCAACGAGCAGTACTTC	CASSLKEGAPNEQYF
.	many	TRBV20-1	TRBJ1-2	TGCAGTGCTGGGGACGGCTACTCCTATGGCTACACCTTC	CSAGDGYSYGYTF
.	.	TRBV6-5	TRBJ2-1	TGTGCCAGCAGCCCAACAGGGAATCAGCAGTTCTTC	CASSPTGNQQFF
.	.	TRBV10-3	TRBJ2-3	TGTGCCATCAGAGCTACGGATACGCAGTATTTT	CAIRATDTQYF
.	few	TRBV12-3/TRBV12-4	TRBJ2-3	TGTGCCAGCAGTTTAGGAACCACCGGAGATACGCAGTATTTT	CASSLGTTGDTQYF
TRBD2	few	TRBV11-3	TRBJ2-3	TGTGCCAGCAGCTCCCGGACTAGCGAGGCAGATACGCAGTATTTT	CASSSRTSEADTQYF
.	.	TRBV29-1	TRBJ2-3	TGCAGCGTTGAGGGGGAGAAGATAGATACGCAGTATTTT	CSVEGEKIDTQYF
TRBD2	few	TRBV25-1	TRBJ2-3	TGTGCCAGCAGTGAATGGTCGGGAGGGCATACGCAGTATTTT	CASSEWSGGHTQYF
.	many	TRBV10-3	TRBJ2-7	TGTGCCATCAGTGAGGAACAGCCATCCTACGAGCAGTACTTC	CAISEEQPSYEQYF
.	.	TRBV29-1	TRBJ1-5	TGCAGCGTTGAATCTGGGATCGATCAGCCCCAGCATTTT	CSVESGIDQPQHF
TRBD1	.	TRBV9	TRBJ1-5	TGTGCCAGCAGCGTAGGGGACAGGGGACGGAATCAGCCCCAGCATTTT	CASSVGDRGRNQPQHF
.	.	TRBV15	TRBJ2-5	TGTGCCACCAGCAGACCCCAGGAAGAGACCCAGTACTTC	CATSRPQEETQYF
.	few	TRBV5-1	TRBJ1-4	TGCGCCAGCAGCTTGGTGGCCCCACGCAAAATGAGAACTAATGAAAAACTGTTTTTT	CASSLVAPRKMRTNEKLFF
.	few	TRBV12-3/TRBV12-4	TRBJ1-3	TGTGCCGTTCGGAGGGAATCTGGAAACACCATATATTTT	CAVRRESGNTIYF